This TCR beta chain is from a study of T-cell memory formation after mild COVID-19. This clonotype was seen a handful of times. Per germline, CDR1 KGHDR and CDR2 SFDVKD. This CDR3 region has 11 residues. V lost 6 bases, J lost 7 bases, and 6 bases lay in between. TCRdb re-derived calls from the 5' RACE reads in MiXCR, one entry per CDR3 protein. The sample lists about 470,000 distinct CDR3 sequences; 25% were seen once. The sample consisted of PBMCs or a T cell subset sorted from them (not recorded which). V is TRBV24-1 and J is TRBJ2-1; D unclear. This TCR was recovered from an adult woman who had mild COVID-19 (a few samples of this study predate the infection). Cell type and time point are not known. The CDR3 region is CATSWGNEQFF. The CDR3 DNA reads TGTGCCACCAGTTGGGGTAATGAGCAGTTCTTC.